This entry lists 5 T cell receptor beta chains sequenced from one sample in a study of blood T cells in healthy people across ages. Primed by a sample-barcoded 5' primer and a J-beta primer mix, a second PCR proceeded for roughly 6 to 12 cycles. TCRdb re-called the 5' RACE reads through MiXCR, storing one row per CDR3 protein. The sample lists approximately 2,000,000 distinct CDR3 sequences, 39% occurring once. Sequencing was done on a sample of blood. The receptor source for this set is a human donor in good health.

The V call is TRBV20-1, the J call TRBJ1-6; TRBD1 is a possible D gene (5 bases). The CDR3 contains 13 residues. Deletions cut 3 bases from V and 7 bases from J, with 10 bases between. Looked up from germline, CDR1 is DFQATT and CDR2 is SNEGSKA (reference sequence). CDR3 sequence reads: CSARGLRNSPLHF. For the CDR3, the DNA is TGCAGTGCTAGGGGGCTAAGGAATTCACCCCTCCACTTT.

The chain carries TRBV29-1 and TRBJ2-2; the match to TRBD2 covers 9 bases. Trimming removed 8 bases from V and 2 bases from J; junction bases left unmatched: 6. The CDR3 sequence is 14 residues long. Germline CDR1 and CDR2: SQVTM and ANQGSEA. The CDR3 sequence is CSHSGGVNTGELFF. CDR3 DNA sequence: TGCAGCCATAGCGGGGGTGTAAACACCGGGGAGCTGTTTTTT.

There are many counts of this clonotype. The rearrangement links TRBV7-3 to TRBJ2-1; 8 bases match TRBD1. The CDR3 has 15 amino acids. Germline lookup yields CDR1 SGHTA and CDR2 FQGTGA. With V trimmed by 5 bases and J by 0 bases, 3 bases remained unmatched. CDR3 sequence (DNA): TGTGCCAGCAGCCTGACAGGGGACTCCTACAATGAGCAGTTCTTC. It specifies CASSLTGDSYNEQFF.

The CDR3 loop is CASSFPLTSGAGIVTQYF. CDR3 DNA: TGTGCCAGCAGCTTTCCTCTGACTAGCGGGGCGGGTATTGTTACGCAGTATTTT. The rearrangement joins TRBV5-5 to TRBJ2-3, with 11 bases identical to TRBD2. The CDR3 is 18 amino acids. Per germline, CDR1 SGHKS and CDR2 YYEKEE (reference sequence). V was pared by 2 bases and J by 8 bases, with 16 bases of the junction left unmatched.

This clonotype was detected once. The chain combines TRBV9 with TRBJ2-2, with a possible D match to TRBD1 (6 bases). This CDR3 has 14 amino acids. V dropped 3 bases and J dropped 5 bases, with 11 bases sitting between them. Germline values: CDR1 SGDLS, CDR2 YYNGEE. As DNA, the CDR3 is TGTGCCAGCAGCGCCACCAGGGGAACCGGGGAGCTGTTTTTT. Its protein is CASSATRGTGELFF. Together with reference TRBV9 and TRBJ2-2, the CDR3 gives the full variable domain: DSGVTQTPKHLITATGQRVTLRCSPRSGDLSVYWYQQSLDQGLQFLIQYYNGEERAKGNILERFSAQQFPDLHSELNLSSLELGDSALYFCASSATRGTGELFFGEGSRLTVL.